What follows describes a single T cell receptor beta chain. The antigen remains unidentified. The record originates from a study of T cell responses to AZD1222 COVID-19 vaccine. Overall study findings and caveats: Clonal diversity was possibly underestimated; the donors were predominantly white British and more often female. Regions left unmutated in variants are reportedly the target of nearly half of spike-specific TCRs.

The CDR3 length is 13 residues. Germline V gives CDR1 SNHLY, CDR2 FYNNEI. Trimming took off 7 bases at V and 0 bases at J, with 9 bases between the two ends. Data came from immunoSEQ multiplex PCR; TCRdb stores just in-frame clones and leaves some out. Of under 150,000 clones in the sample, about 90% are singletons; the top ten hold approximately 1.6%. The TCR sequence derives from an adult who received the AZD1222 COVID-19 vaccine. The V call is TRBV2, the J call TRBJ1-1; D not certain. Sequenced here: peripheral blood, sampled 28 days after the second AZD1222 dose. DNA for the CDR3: TGTGCCAGCACCAGAGCCATGAACACTGAAGCTTTCTTT. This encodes CASTRAMNTEAFF.